This TCR beta chain was profiled in a study of blood T cells in healthy people across ages. About this clonotype: Its antigen is not known.

Together with a sample-barcoded 5' primer, a J-beta primer mix was included in a second PCR lasting roughly 7 to 11 cycles. A single record per CDR3 protein comes from TCRdb applying MiXCR to the 5' RACE reads. The sample contains 800,000 to 950,000 distinct CDR3 sequences, 30% to 45% of which appear only once. Study results and caveats: Age showed a roughly linear inverse relationship with TCR beta diversity per million T cells. Investigators viewed diversity estimates from one million T cells as underestimates, the study reported. Long-lived and aged donors differed, with more naive CD4+ cells and higher diversity in the long-lived.

The CDR3 totals 17 residues. V dropped 6 bases and J dropped 5; count of bases not matched to a gene: 14. The V gene's germline CDR1 is MNHNY and CDR2 SVGAGI (reference sequence). This sequence joins TRBV6-6 and TRBJ2-1; 9 nucleotides line up with TRBD1. This clonotype was obtained from a man between 18 and 35 years old in good health. What was sequenced was blood. CDR3 sequence reads: CASSPPPGQGWDNEQFF. The CDR3 nucleotides read TGTGCCAGCAGCCCACCACCGGGACAGGGTTGGGACAATGAGCAGTTCTTC.